Following are 28 T cell receptor beta chains from one sample sequenced in a study of blood T cell repertoires in COVID-19. This table comes from immunoSEQ multiplex PCR, and its TCRdb copy is limited to in-frame clones, with some not included. This table holds some 330,000 clones, more than 75% found once. Sequences were obtained from PBMCs or T cells enriched from blood (not recorded which). The source is a young man who had recovered from COVID-19.

This chain links TRBV7-9 with TRBJ1-4, with TRBD1 identical over 11 bases. CDR1 is SEHNR, CDR2 FQNEAQ, per germline (reference sequence). Trimming at V came to 1 base and at J to 6 bases, leaving 4 bases not matched to a gene. This CDR3 comprises 16 residues. In DNA, the CDR3 is TGTGCCAGCAGCTTAGGGGACAGGGGGTACGATGAAAAACTGTTTTTT. Its protein product is CASSLGDRGYDEKLFF.

The chain employs TRBV9 and TRBJ1-1; no firm D call. V lost 0 bases and J lost 4, with 13 bases in between. Per the germline V gene, CDR1 is SGDLS and CDR2 is YYNGEE. The CDR3 length is 15 residues. As DNA, the CDR3 is TGTGCCAGCAGCGTAGCCGAAGCTATCGGCACTGAAGCTTTCTTT. Its translation: CASSVAEAIGTEAFF.

In its sample, this clone was seen once. The chain combines TRBV7-2 with TRBJ1-1, with D unresolved. The CDR3 is 14 amino acids. The germline V gene encodes CDR1 SGHTA and CDR2 FQGNSA. Trimming took 1 base from V and 3 from J, leaving 9 bases between them. The CDR3 loop is CASSLERGYTEAFF. The CDR3 nucleotides read TGTGCCAGCAGCTTAGAGAGAGGGTACACTGAAGCTTTCTTT.

This clone occurred once. This chain links TRBV4-1 with TRBJ1-2, with D uncertain. CDR3 length equals 13 residues. Germline V gene data show CDR1 as MGHRA and CDR2 as YSYEKL. The V and J ends lost 10 bases and 3 bases respectively, with 15 bases between them. The chain's CDR3 is CATRSPGDYGYTF. CDR3 in DNA: TGCGCCACCCGTAGTCCGGGAGACTATGGCTACACCTTC.

CDR3 in amino acids: CASSVLGVEQFF. The CDR3 nucleotides read TGTGCCAGCAGCGTCCTAGGTGTTGAGCAGTTCTTC. The chain joins TRBV11-2 to TRBJ2-1, with unresolved D. From germline, CDR1 is SGHAT and CDR2 FQNNGV. CDR3 length: 12 residues. Trimming stripped 5 bases from V and 9 bases from J, with 11 bases between.

This clone was counted once. The CDR3 here is CASSYSNEQFF. The CDR3 bases are TGCGCCAGCAGCTACAGCAATGAGCAGTTCTTC. V gene TRBV5-1 combines with J gene TRBJ2-1; D is undetermined. CDR1 and CDR2 from the germline V gene are SGHRS and YFSETQ. The CDR3 is 11 amino acids. The germline V and J ends were trimmed by 3 bases and 6 bases, with 4 bases remaining between them.

V usage is TRBV2 and J usage is TRBJ1-5, with 7 nucleotides matching TRBD1. Germline V gene sequence: CDR1 SNHLY, CDR2 FYNNEI. The CDR3 is made up of 13 amino acids. V was pared by 6 bases and J by 9 bases, with 8 bases of the junction left unmatched. The CDR3 DNA sequence: TGTGCCAGCAGGGAGACAGGGCTCCGGCCCCAGCATTTT. This translates into CASRETGLRPQHF.

The chain is built from TRBV3-1 (or the pseudogene TRBV3-2) and TRBJ2-3; TRBD2 matches at 8 bases. The V gene end was trimmed by 1 base and the J gene end by 2 bases; junction bases not matched to a gene: 2. CDR3 length: 15 amino acids. Germline values: CDR1 LGHDT, CDR2 YNNKEL (reference sequence). This chain's CDR3 is CASSQAGGVTDTQYF. The CDR3, as DNA: TGTGCCAGCAGCCAAGCGGGAGGGGTCACAGATACGCAGTATTTT.

This clone appeared a few times. The chain couples TRBV29-1 to TRBJ1-6; 7 nucleotides agree with TRBD1. The CDR3 sequence is 13 residues long. The junction had 6 bases not matched to a gene; V was cut back by 6 bases and J by 7 bases. Germline CDR1 and CDR2: SQVTM and ANQGSEA. The CDR3 protein is CSVGDSRNSPLHF. The DNA for the CDR3 is TGCAGCGTGGGGGACAGCCGAAATTCACCCCTCCACTTT.

This clone was counted once. This chain uses TRBV18 with TRBJ2-1; 10 positions agree with TRBD2. The CDR3 length is 16 residues. The V segment lost 3 bases and the J segment 6 bases; nucleotides outside the gene matches: 8. The V gene's germline CDR1 is KGHSH and CDR2 LQKENI. DNA for the CDR3: TGTGCCAGCTCACCCTGGACTAGCGGAAAAGCCAATGAGCAGTTCTTC. This sequence encodes CASSPWTSGKANEQFF.

The genes are TRBV7-2 and TRBJ1-1, with D tentatively TRBD1 (5 bases). The CDR3 is 12 amino acids. Germline V lookup: CDR1 SGHTA, CDR2 FQGNSA. V lost 1 base, J lost 10 bases, and 10 bases lay in between. The CDR3 reads CASSLDRRGAFF. The CDR3 DNA is TGTGCCAGCAGCTTAGACCGGAGGGGAGCTTTCTTT.

This clone has a single count. The chain joins TRBV29-1 to TRBJ1-6; possible D gene TRBD1, 5 bases. V was cut by 7 bases and J by 8 bases, with 12 bases left in between. The CDR3 runs to 12 residues. Germline V gives CDR1 SQVTM, CDR2 ANQGSEA. CDR3 DNA: TGCAGCGCGGGGGAGTGGGATTCACCCCTCCACTTT. This encodes CSAGEWDSPLHF.

The chain has TRBV2 and TRBJ1-2, with unresolved D. CDR3 length: 13 residues. Per the germline V gene, CDR1 is SNHLY and CDR2 is FYNNEI. With 4 bases removed from V and 4 bases from J, the gap between germline ends came to 10 bases. The CDR3 coding sequence is TGTGCCAGCAGTGGCCCAGAGGGCTATGGCTACACCTTC. Its translation is CASSGPEGYGYTF.

This sequence joins TRBV11-3 and TRBJ1-1; possibly TRBD1 for D (6 bases). The CDR3 runs to 12 residues. Trimming took off 5 bases at V and 7 bases at J, with 11 bases between the two ends. Germline V lookup: CDR1 SGHNT, CDR2 YENEEA. The CDR3 sequence: CASSPTGIEAFF. Written as DNA, the CDR3 is TGTGCCAGCAGCCCAACAGGGATTGAAGCTTTCTTT.

The V call is TRBV18, the J call TRBJ2-2; 8 nucleotides align to TRBD1. Germline values: CDR1 KGHSH, CDR2 LQKENI. This CDR3 comprises 15 residues. Trimming took 4 bases from V and 5 from J; bases not matched to a gene: 6. Here the CDR3 reads CASSRITGGTGELFF. For the CDR3, the DNA is TGTGCCAGCTCACGGATTACAGGGGGTACCGGGGAGCTGTTTTTT.

This clone was counted between two and nine times. The V gene is TRBV27, the J gene TRBJ1-2; D is unclear. V was pared by 5 bases and J by 4 bases, with 17 bases between. Germline V gene sequence: CDR1 MNHEY, CDR2 SMNVEV (reference sequence). The CDR3 extends over 15 amino acids. Here the CDR3 reads CASSRDPLEGYGYTF. DNA of the CDR3: TGTGCCAGCAGTCGGGATCCCCTAGAGGGCTATGGCTACACCTTC.

V usage is TRBV2 and J usage is TRBJ1-5, with TRBD1 matching over 11 bases. V shed 3 bases and J 6 bases; nucleotides not matched to a gene: 7. The CDR3 contains 16 residues. CDR1 is SNHLY and CDR2 is FYNNEI in the germline V gene. This chain's CDR3 is CASSDGTGGRGQPQHF. In DNA form, the CDR3 reads TGTGCCAGCAGTGACGGGACAGGGGGACGGGGTCAGCCCCAGCATTTT.

This clone was found once. V is TRBV5-1 and J is TRBJ1-6, with a tentative D call TRBD1 (6 bases). Germline V gene data show CDR1 as SGHRS and CDR2 as YFSETQ. The V and J ends lost 6 bases and 8 bases respectively, with 15 bases between them. The CDR3 covers 14 residues. This CDR3 is CASTLTGGDSPLHF. The DNA of the CDR3 is TGCGCCAGCACCCTGACAGGAGGAGATTCACCCCTCCACTTT.

V usage is TRBV24-1 and J usage is TRBJ1-5; the D gene is possibly TRBD1 (5 bases). In germline, CDR1 is KGHDR, CDR2 SFDVKD. V was pared by 4 bases and J by 4 bases, with 10 bases between. CDR3 length: 14 amino acids. CDR3 residues: CATSDIRENQPQHF. CDR3 coding DNA: TGTGCCACCAGTGACATCAGGGAAAATCAGCCCCAGCATTTT.

The chain is built from TRBV5-4 and TRBJ2-1, with D tentatively TRBD1 (6 bases). The CDR3 totals 14 residues. Germline CDR1 SGHNT, CDR2 YYREEE (reference sequence). V dropped 1 base and J dropped 9 bases, with 14 bases sitting between them. CDR3 bases: TGTGCCAGCAGCTTGCCTGTACAGGGCTCTGAGCAGTTCTTC. Protein: CASSLPVQGSEQFF.

V is TRBV4-1 and J is TRBJ2-3; 10 nucleotides align to TRBD2. The length of the CDR3 is 16 residues. Germline V lookup: CDR1 MGHRA, CDR2 YSYEKL. V lost 0 bases, J lost 4 bases, and 4 bases stayed unmatched. The CDR3: CASSQELAGISDTQYF. The CDR3 DNA sequence: TGCGCCAGCAGCCAAGAACTAGCGGGAATTTCAGATACGCAGTATTTT.

The chain joins TRBV5-5 to TRBJ2-2; D is uncertain. The CDR3 loop spans 13 amino acids. Trimming left V 1 base short and J 2 bases short, with 3 bases between. Germline CDR1 reads SGHKS; CDR2 reads YYEKEE (reference sequence). The CDR3 region is CASSLINTGELFF. The CDR3 DNA is TGTGCCAGCAGCTTGATAAACACCGGGGAGCTGTTTTTT.

CDR3 region: CASSPLAAQTTNEKLFF. The CDR3 DNA follows: TGTGCCAGCAGCCCCTTAGCGGCCCAAACAACTAATGAAAAACTGTTTTTT. This chain joins TRBV7-9 and TRBJ1-4, with D unclear. This CDR3 contains 17 residues. V was cut by 5 bases and J by 0 bases, with 16 bases left in between. Germline V gene lookup returns CDR1 SEHNR and CDR2 FQNEAQ (reference sequence).

This chain uses TRBV30 with TRBJ1-1, with D possibly TRBD1 on 5 matching bases. The CDR3 has 13 amino acids. V lost 5 bases to trimming and J lost 4 bases, with 14 bases between them. CDR1 GTSNPN and CDR2 SVGIG come from the germline V gene (reference sequence). The CDR3 DNA reads as TGTGCCTGGGAGAAAACAAGGGGCACTGAAGCTTTCTTT. The encoded protein is CAWEKTRGTEAFF. Variable domain in full (rest from reference TRBV30 and TRBJ1-1): SQTIHQWPATLVQPVGSPLSLECTVEGTSNPNLYWYRQAAGRGLQLLFYSVGIGQISSEVPQNLSASRPQDRQFILSSKKLLLSDSGFYLCAWEKTRGTEAFFGQGTRLTVV.

In DNA form, the CDR3 reads TGTGCCAGCAGCCAAGAGTCCCGGGACAGGGGGCAATCCCCCTCCTACGAGCAGTACTTC. Amino acids: CASSQESRDRGQSPSYEQYF. This chain connects TRBV3-1 (or the pseudogene TRBV3-2) to TRBJ2-7, with 12 bases aligning to TRBD1. Trimming cost V 0 bases and J 0 bases; bases outside gene matches: 12. The CDR3 length is 20 residues. The germline V gene has CDR1 LGHDT and CDR2 YNNKEL (reference sequence).

The rearrangement links TRBV15 to TRBJ1-4, with no clear D. Germline-derived CDR1 and CDR2 are LNHNV and YYDKDF (reference sequence). Trimming pared 5 bases from V and 6 bases from J, leaving 16 bases between. The CDR3 spans 15 residues. The CDR3 nucleotides are TGTGCCACCAGCGCCCTCGAGGGAGGGTATGAAAAACTGTTTTTT. This translates into CATSALEGGYEKLFF.

The genes are TRBV12-5 and TRBJ1-2; 11 nucleotides line up with TRBD1. The V gene's germline CDR1 is LGHNT and CDR2 FRNRAP. Trimming took 1 base from V and 8 from J; bases not matched to a gene: 9. The CDR3 extends over 16 amino acids. CDR3 sequence: CASGLGSGQGAGGYTF. The DNA of the CDR3 is TGTGCTAGTGGTTTGGGATCCGGACAGGGGGCGGGAGGCTACACCTTC.

The rearrangement uses TRBV30 and TRBJ2-5, with D perhaps matching TRBD2 (5 bases). The germline CDR1 and CDR2 sequences are GTSNPN and SVGIG (reference sequence). The V and J ends lost 4 bases and 4 bases respectively, with 13 bases between them. The CDR3 has 13 residues. This CDR3 is CAWNLARAETQYF. The DNA for the CDR3 is TGTGCCTGGAATCTGGCGCGGGCAGAGACCCAGTACTTC. The full variable domain, its missing parts supplied by reference TRBV30 and TRBJ2-5, is SQTIHQWPATLVQPVGSPLSLECTVEGTSNPNLYWYRQAAGRGLQLLFYSVGIGQISSEVPQNLSASRPQDRQFILSSKKLLLSDSGFYLCAWNLARAETQYFGPGTRLLVL.